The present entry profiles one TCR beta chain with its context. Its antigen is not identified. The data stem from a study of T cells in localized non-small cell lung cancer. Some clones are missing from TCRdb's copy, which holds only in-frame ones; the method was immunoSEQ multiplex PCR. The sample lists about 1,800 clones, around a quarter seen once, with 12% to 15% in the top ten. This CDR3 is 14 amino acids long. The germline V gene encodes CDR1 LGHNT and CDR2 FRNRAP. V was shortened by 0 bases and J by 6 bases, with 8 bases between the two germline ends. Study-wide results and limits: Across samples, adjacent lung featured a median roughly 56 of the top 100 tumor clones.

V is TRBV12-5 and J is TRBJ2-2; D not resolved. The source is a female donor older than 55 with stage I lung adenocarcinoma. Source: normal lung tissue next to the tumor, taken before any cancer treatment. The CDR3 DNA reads TGTGCTAGTGGTTTGGTAGGGTTGCCCGGGGAGCTGTTTTTT. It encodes CASGLVGLPGELFF.